This TCR beta chain was retrieved from a study of T cell clusters in autoimmune cytopenias. Looking at the study overall: Per sample, median TRB depth was approximately 48,000 reads, yielding a median 2,350 distinct clonotypes.

CDR3 length: 14 amino acids. Germline V gene sequence: CDR1 SGHKS, CDR2 YYEKEE (reference sequence). This clonotype is called medium-sized based on its frequency. Its antigen is unknown. Study findings and constraints: Clustering suggested that physiological T cell clusters were missing in primary autoimmune cytopenia patients. The T cell clusters were defined only in silico, without experimental functional validation. TRB repertoire shifts in secondary cytopenia and chronic lymphocytic leukemia mostly reflected lymphoma, not autoimmunity.

Each sample's input was approximately 270 ng genomic DNA, some 34,000 genome equivalents. Multiplex touch-down PCR amplified TRB using TRB-A and TRB-B pools in one tube. One entry per CDR3 protein, without DNA, is what TCRdb gives after re-calling the multiplex PCR reads. The sample holds roughly 2,800 distinct CDR3 sequences. The J gene is TRBJ1-5, the V gene TRBV5-5; TCRdb gives TRBD1 as the D gene, but with no DNA this cannot be confirmed. This clonotype was obtained from a human donor with an autoimmune cytopenia or autoimmune hepatitis (not recorded which). Source material: peripheral blood. CDR3 protein: CASSLQGDNQPQHF.